Shown below are 9 T cell receptor beta chains from a single sample sequenced in a study of blood T cell repertoires in COVID-19. TCRdb keeps only in-frame clones here, not all; method: immunoSEQ multiplex PCR. The sample has fewer than 90,000 clones, around three quarters seen once. The source material was peripheral blood. The receptors originated from a woman older than 75 with acute or convalescent COVID-19.

This clone was seen a handful of times. The chain is built from TRBV3-1 (or the pseudogene TRBV3-2) and TRBJ1-2; D is perhaps TRBD1 (6 bases). Trimming stripped 2 bases from V and 3 bases from J, with 10 bases between. Germline CDR1 LGHDT, CDR2 YNNKEL (reference sequence). There are 14 residues in the CDR3. The CDR3 spells CASSQPGQDYGYTF. The CDR3, as DNA: TGTGCCAGCAGCCAACCGGGACAAGACTATGGCTACACCTTC.

The J gene is TRBJ1-5, the V gene TRBV25-1; D call uncertain. V was trimmed by 0 bases and J by 6 bases, leaving 18 bases between them. The CDR3 contains 17 residues. CDR1 and CDR2 (germline): MGHDK, SYGVNS. CDR3 sequence (DNA): TGTGCCAGCAGTGAATATTTAGCCCGGGTTTCGGGTCAGCCCCAGCATTTT. Its protein product is CASSEYLARVSGQPQHF.

This clone has only a few counts. The J gene is TRBJ2-3, the V gene TRBV18; D might be TRBD2 (6 bases). The CDR3 has 15 residues. The V gene lost 0 bases and the J gene lost 0 bases, with 7 bases spanning the gap. Germline V gene sequence: CDR1 KGHSH, CDR2 LQKENI. The chain's CDR3 is CASSPPSGSTDTQYF. DNA of the CDR3: TGTGCCAGCTCACCACCGAGCGGGAGCACAGATACGCAGTATTTT.

This clone was observed a few times. V usage is TRBV19 and J usage is TRBJ2-7, with 9 bases that match TRBD2. The length of the CDR3 is 17 residues. The V gene's germline CDR1 is LNHDA and CDR2 SQIVND (reference sequence). Trimming at V came to 2 bases and at J to 2 bases, leaving 10 bases not matched to a gene. The CDR3 here is CASSIPGSGRTAYEQYF. The CDR3 nucleotides are TGTGCCAGTAGTATACCGGGGAGCGGGAGGACTGCCTACGAGCAGTACTTC.

The chain links TRBV10-2 to TRBJ2-3; TRBD2 matches at 8 bases. Germline assignment: CDR1 WSHSY and CDR2 SAAADI. V trimming: 6 bases; J trimming: 4 bases; junction bases outside the gene matches: 3. This CDR3 comprises 13 residues. The CDR3: CASSWTSSDTQYF. DNA for the CDR3: TGCGCCAGCAGCTGGACTAGCTCAGATACGCAGTATTTT.

This clone was observed a handful of times. The chain couples TRBV20-1 to TRBJ2-7; D not resolved. V was shortened by 4 bases and J by 3 bases, with 7 bases between the two germline ends. Per the germline V gene, CDR1 is DFQATT and CDR2 is SNEGSKA (reference sequence). The CDR3 sequence is 11 residues long. The CDR3 spells CSATADYEQYF. The CDR3 DNA sequence: TGCAGTGCTACTGCGGACTACGAGCAGTACTTC.

This chain joins TRBV7-2 and TRBJ2-2; no firm D call. Germline CDR1 SGHTA, CDR2 FQGNSA. The V and J ends lost 4 bases and 1 base respectively, with 4 bases between them. The CDR3 covers 13 residues. CDR3 in DNA: TGTGCCAGCAGCTCCGTGAACACCGGGGAGCTGTTTTTT. Amino acid sequence: CASSSVNTGELFF.

The chain recombines TRBV18 with TRBJ2-5, with TRBD1 matching 7 bases. V trimming: 5 bases; J trimming: 5 bases; junction bases outside the gene matches: 5. The CDR3 is 13 amino acids. CDR1 and CDR2 from the germline V gene are KGHSH and LQKENI. The CDR3 here is CASSGTGVETQYF. DNA for the CDR3: TGTGCCAGCTCAGGAACAGGGGTGGAGACCCAGTACTTC.

The CDR3 DNA is TGTGCCTGGAGTTCTTCAGTTTACTCCTATAATTCACCCCTCCACTTT. This encodes CAWSSSVYSYNSPLHF. This rearrangement joins TRBV30 to TRBJ1-6; D is ambiguous. Germline CDR1 and CDR2: GTSNPN and SVGIG (reference sequence). The V end lost 2 bases, the J end lost 0 bases, and 11 bases lay between the germline ends. This CDR3 contains 16 residues.